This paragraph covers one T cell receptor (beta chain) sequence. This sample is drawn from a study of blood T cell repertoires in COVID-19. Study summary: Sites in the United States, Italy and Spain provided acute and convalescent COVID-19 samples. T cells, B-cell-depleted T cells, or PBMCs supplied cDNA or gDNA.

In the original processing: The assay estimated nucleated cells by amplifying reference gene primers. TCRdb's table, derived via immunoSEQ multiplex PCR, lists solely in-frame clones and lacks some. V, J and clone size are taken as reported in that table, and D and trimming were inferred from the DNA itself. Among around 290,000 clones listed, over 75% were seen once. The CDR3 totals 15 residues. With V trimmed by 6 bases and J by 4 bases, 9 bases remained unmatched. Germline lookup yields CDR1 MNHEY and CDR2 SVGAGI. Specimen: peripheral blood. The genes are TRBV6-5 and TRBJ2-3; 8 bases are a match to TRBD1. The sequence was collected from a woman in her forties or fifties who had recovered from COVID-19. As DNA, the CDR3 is TGTGCCAGCAGGACTCCGGGACAGGCCCCAGATACGCAGTATTTT. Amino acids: CASRTPGQAPDTQYF.